Listed here are 18 T cell receptor beta chains from one sample, sequenced in a study of OX40 agonist ivuxolimab in advanced cancers. The method was the immunoSEQ multiplex PCR assay. In TCRdb, the immuneACCESS table is reduced to in-frame sequences with V and J assigned. These tables do not hold every clone; where another copy was compared, an unresolved V gene accounts for under half, and the others remain unexplained. This sample comprises roughly 48,000 clones, 75% to 85% of them detected only once. Approximately 2.3% of the sample belongs to the ten largest clones. The sample consisted of CD4+ or CD8+ T cells sorted from blood, taken in a trial of the OX40 agonist ivuxolimab. All receptors come from an adult with an advanced solid tumor such as melanoma, head and neck, liver or kidney cancer.

This sequence joins TRBV10-3 and TRBJ2-3, with 15 nucleotides matching TRBD2. V lost 8 bases to trimming and J lost 8 bases; unmatched junction nucleotides: 8. The CDR3 runs 15 residues. Germline V gene sequence: CDR1 ENHRY, CDR2 SYGVKD. CDR3 protein: CAIEDRTSGRGTQYF. CDR3 in DNA: TGTGCCATCGAAGATAGGACTAGCGGGAGGGGTACGCAGTATTTT.

The V and J genes are TRBV11-3 and TRBJ2-1; 7 positions match TRBD2. Trimming took 0 bases from V and 5 from J; bases not matched to a gene: 1. This CDR3 has 14 amino acids. CDR1 is SGHNT, CDR2 YENEEA, per germline. CDR3 DNA: TGTGCCAGCAGCTTAGACGGGAGGAACAATGAGCAGTTCTTC. Translating it yields CASSLDGRNNEQFF.

The V and J genes are TRBV27 and TRBJ2-7; possibly TRBD1 for D (5 bases). The V end was cut by 5 bases, the J end by 7 bases, with 12 bases between. The CDR3 runs 12 residues. CDR1 and CDR2 (germline): MNHEY, SMNVEV (reference sequence). The CDR3 coding sequence is TGTGCCAGCAGTCCCTACCAGGGAGAGCAGTACTTC. Protein product: CASSPYQGEQYF.

The rearrangement links TRBV9 to TRBJ2-5; 12 nucleotides align to TRBD2. CDR3 size: 16 residues. Germline V gene lookup returns CDR1 SGDLS and CDR2 YYNGEE. The junction had 6 bases not matched to a gene; V was cut back by 4 bases and J by 2 bases. The CDR3: CASSSRLAGDQETQYF. The CDR3 DNA sequence: TGTGCCAGCAGCTCTCGACTAGCGGGAGATCAAGAGACCCAGTACTTC.

The rearrangement joins TRBV27 to TRBJ1-5, with 7 bases lining up with TRBD1. V lost 7 bases, J lost 4 bases, and 10 bases stayed unmatched. This CDR3 has 15 amino acids. CDR1 and CDR2 from the germline V gene are MNHEY and SMNVEV (reference sequence). The CDR3 DNA reads as TGTGCCAGCACCCCCCAAGGGACAGCAAATCAGCCCCAGCATTTT. It is translated as CASTPQGTANQPQHF.

The chain's CDR3 is CARVYTGPRSNNSPLHF. In nucleotides, the CDR3 is TGCGCCAGGGTCTATACAGGGCCGCGATCAAATAATTCACCCCTCCACTTT. This chain connects TRBV4-1 to TRBJ1-6; tentative D call: TRBD1 (6 bases). Trimming shortened V by 9 bases and J by 5 bases, and 23 bases separated the two germline ends. Germline loops: CDR1 MGHRA, CDR2 YSYEKL. This CDR3 spans 17 amino acids.

V is TRBV6-5 and J is TRBJ2-1; weak D call: TRBD1 (6 bases). V was shortened by 6 bases and J by 0 bases, with 12 bases between the two germline ends. CDR1 is MNHEY and CDR2 is SVGAGI in the germline V gene. The CDR3 has 15 amino acids. CDR3 region: CASSPIGGSYNEQFF. DNA of the CDR3: TGTGCCAGCAGCCCAATAGGGGGCTCCTACAATGAGCAGTTCTTC.

The chain is built from TRBV28 and TRBJ2-1, with D possibly TRBD2 on 6 matching bases. Germline loops: CDR1 MDHEN, CDR2 SYDVKM. The CDR3 length is 17 residues. Trimming shortened V by 2 bases and J by 4 bases, and 18 bases separated the two germline ends. CDR3 region: CASSLPSTGAQYNEQFF. Here the CDR3 DNA reads TGTGCCAGCAGTTTACCGTCGACGGGAGCCCAATACAATGAGCAGTTCTTC.

V is TRBV15 and J is TRBJ2-7, with 10 bases aligning to TRBD2. J was trimmed by 0 bases and V by 0 bases; bases with no gene match: 2. The CDR3 contains 16 residues. CDR1 and CDR2 (germline): LNHNV, YYDKDF (reference sequence). CDR3 sequence (DNA): TGTGCCACCAGCAGAGAACTAGCGGGAATCTCCTACGAGCAGTACTTC. Amino acids: CATSRELAGISYEQYF.

The CDR3 DNA follows: TGTGCCAGTAGTATCGGCGCACTGGGGCAAGAGACCCAGTACTTC. Translation gives CASSIGALGQETQYF. J is TRBJ2-5 and V is TRBV19; D unresolved. The germline V and J ends were trimmed by 3 bases and 2 bases, with 13 bases remaining between them. The CDR3 extends over 15 amino acids. Germline loops: CDR1 LNHDA, CDR2 SQIVND (reference sequence). Combining the CDR3 with reference TRBV19 and TRBJ2-5 gives the whole variable domain DGGITQSPKYLFRKEGQNVTLSCEQNLNHDAMYWYRQDPGQGLRLIYYSQIVNDFQKGDIAEGYSVSREKKESFPLTVTSAQKNPTAFYLCASSIGALGQETQYFGPGTRLLVL.

This chain connects TRBV30 to TRBJ1-3; D remains ambiguous. Trimming removed 5 bases at V and 2 bases at J, with 19 bases between. CDR1 is GTSNPN and CDR2 is SVGIG in the germline V gene (reference sequence). This CDR3 is built from 16 residues. CDR3 loop: CAWGRRAIQAGNTIYF. The DNA for the CDR3 is TGTGCCTGGGGTCGTAGGGCCATACAAGCTGGAAACACCATATATTTT.

The genes are TRBV14 and TRBJ1-1, with D hard to call. The CDR3 extends over 14 amino acids. Trimming shortened V by 1 base and J by 3 bases, and 9 bases separated the two germline ends. Per germline, CDR1 SGHDN and CDR2 FVKESK. The CDR3 spells CASSQAALDTEAFF. The CDR3, as DNA: TGTGCCAGCAGCCAAGCGGCTCTGGACACTGAAGCTTTCTTT.

The gene calls are TRBV7-3 and TRBJ2-5, with a weak D call TRBD1 (6 bases). The length of the CDR3 is 13 residues. The germline V gene encodes CDR1 SGHTA and CDR2 FQGTGA. V lost 4 bases and J lost 5, with 11 bases in between. CDR3 sequence: CASSSTGEETQYF. In nucleotides, the CDR3 is TGTGCCAGCAGCTCGACAGGTGAGGAGACCCAGTACTTC.

The chain is built from TRBV28 and TRBJ1-1; 9 positions match TRBD1. Trimming at V came to 2 bases and at J to 1 base, leaving 8 bases not matched to a gene. Germline V gene lookup returns CDR1 MDHEN and CDR2 SYDVKM. This CDR3 comprises 17 residues. In nucleotides, the CDR3 is TGTGCCAGCAGTTTAGTCCGGACAGGGGAGGGGAACACTGAAGCTTTCTTT. The encoded protein is CASSLVRTGEGNTEAFF.

By sample fraction, this clone is medium-sized. This chain uses TRBV4-1 with TRBJ1-1; a weak D match, TRBD1 (6 bases). The germline CDR1 and CDR2 sequences are MGHRA and YSYEKL. This CDR3 has 15 amino acids. The ends were cut back, 8 bases at V and 3 bases at J, with 19 bases in the middle. CDR3 protein: CASSRVQGSDTEAFF. CDR3 coding DNA: TGCGCCAGCTCAAGGGTACAGGGTTCCGACACTGAAGCTTTCTTT.

The V call is TRBV7-3, the J call TRBJ1-1; D might be TRBD1 (6 bases). Between the trimmed V and J ends, which lost 5 bases and 4 bases, there was a span of 23 bases. From germline, CDR1 is SGHTA and CDR2 FQGTGA. The CDR3 has 17 residues. CDR3 sequence: CASSPWEGGLGVTEAFF. Here the CDR3 DNA reads TGTGCCAGCAGCCCTTGGGAGGGGGGGCTGGGAGTCACTGAAGCTTTCTTT.

The CDR3 region has the DNA TGTGCCAGCACAAAGACAGCTCCGGGGACTAATGAAAAACTGTTTTTT. It specifies CASTKTAPGTNEKLFF. The V gene is TRBV18, the J gene TRBJ1-4; the D gene is possibly TRBD1 (5 bases). Germline CDR1 KGHSH, CDR2 LQKENI. This CDR3 comprises 16 residues. The V gene lost 8 bases and the J gene lost 2 bases, with 18 bases spanning the gap. The variable domain in full, completed from reference TRBV18 and TRBJ1-4, reads NAGVMQNPRHLVRRRGQEARLRCSPMKGHSHVYWYRQLPEEGLKFMVYLQKENIIDESGMPKERFSAEFPKEGPSILRIQQVVRGDSAAYFCASTKTAPGTNEKLFFGSGTQLSVL.

The V gene is TRBV2, the J gene TRBJ2-4; D is unresolved. This CDR3 is 14 amino acids long. From germline, CDR1 is SNHLY and CDR2 FYNNEI. V lost 7 bases to trimming and J lost 2 bases, with 12 bases between them. The CDR3 sequence: CASKEILSKNIQYF. CDR3 coding DNA: TGTGCCAGCAAAGAAATCTTGTCCAAAAACATTCAGTACTTC.